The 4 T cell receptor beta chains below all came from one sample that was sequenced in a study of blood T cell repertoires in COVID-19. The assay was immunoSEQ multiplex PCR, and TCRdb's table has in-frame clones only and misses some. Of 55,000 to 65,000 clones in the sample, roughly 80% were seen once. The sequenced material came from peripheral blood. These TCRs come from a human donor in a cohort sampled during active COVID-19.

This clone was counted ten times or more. As DNA, the CDR3 is TGTGCCACCAGTGACCCCAAGGCCGGGACTCAAAATCAAGAGACCCAGTACTTC. Translated: CATSDPKAGTQNQETQYF. The chain carries TRBV24-1 and TRBJ2-5, with D possibly matching TRBD2 (6 bases). Trimming removed 4 bases at V and 2 bases at J, with 22 bases between. The CDR3 is 18 residues long. The germline V gene encodes CDR1 KGHDR and CDR2 SFDVKD.

The CDR3 coding sequence is TGTGCCAGCAGCCCCGCGGGGGAAGGTAATGAAAAACTGTTTTTT. This codes for CASSPAGEGNEKLFF. J is TRBJ1-4 and V is TRBV9; TRBD1 might be the D (5 bases). The germline V and J ends were trimmed by 4 bases and 4 bases, with 14 bases remaining between them. CDR1 is SGDLS, CDR2 YYNGEE, per germline. The length of the CDR3 is 15 residues.

The CDR3 DNA is TGTGCCAGCAGCCCAGGGACTAGCGGGAGCACAGATACGCAGTATTTT. Translation gives CASSPGTSGSTDTQYF. V and J are TRBV5-4 and TRBJ2-3; 12 bases agree with TRBD2. The V segment lost 4 bases and the J segment 0 bases; nucleotides outside the gene matches: 3. Germline V lookup: CDR1 SGHNT, CDR2 YYREEE (reference sequence). The CDR3 contains 16 residues.

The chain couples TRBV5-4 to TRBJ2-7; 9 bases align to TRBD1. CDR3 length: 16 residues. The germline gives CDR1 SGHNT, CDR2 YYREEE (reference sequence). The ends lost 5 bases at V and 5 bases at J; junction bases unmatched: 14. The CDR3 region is CASRNDPGTGWNEQYF. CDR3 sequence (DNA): TGTGCCAGCAGGAACGACCCCGGGACAGGGTGGAACGAGCAGTACTTC.